Included here is one T cell receptor (beta chain) sequence, with context. Its antigen remains unidentified. These data belong to a study of OX40 agonist ivuxolimab in advanced cancers. Looking at the study overall: Intravenous ivuxolimab was administered to patients every 2 weeks at 0.01 to 10 mg/kg. Two cutaneous melanoma patients and one hepatocellular carcinoma patient, three in all, had partial responses. Study-level findings and limits: Also showing low normalized T-cell clonal expansion were some of the nonresponders. The CD4+ and CD8+ T cells in the blood had expanded clonally by week 6 at 0.1 to 3.0 mg/kg.

Unmatched junction bases numbered 11, after V lost 5 bases and J lost 10 bases. CDR1 is LGHNA, CDR2 YSLEER, per germline. The CDR3 runs to 14 residues. TCRdb's copy holds only in-frame clones and misses some; the assay was immunoSEQ multiplex PCR. The sample comprises tens of thousands of clones, 91% of which are singletons, and 2.6% rests with the top ten. This receptor was identified in an adult with an advanced solid tumor such as melanoma, head and neck, liver or kidney cancer. The source material was CD4+ or CD8+ T cells sorted from blood, sampled in a trial of the OX40 agonist ivuxolimab. The J gene is TRBJ2-1, the V gene TRBV4-3; 7 bases fit TRBD2. In DNA form, the CDR3 reads TGCGCCAGCAGCTCAATAGCGGGCATCGGGGAGCAGTTCTTC. Protein: CASSSIAGIGEQFF.